What follows describes a single TCR beta chain. Source study methods: Estimates of nucleated cell counts were drawn from the amplification of reference gene primers. Profiled with immunoSEQ multiplex PCR; TCRdb holds only in-frame clones, not every one. The DNA gave D and trimming, while V, J and clone size come from that table. This table holds under 150,000 clones, roughly 69% found once. CDR1 and CDR2 (germline): LNHDA, SQIVND (reference sequence). The V end lost 5 bases, the J end lost 3 bases, and 13 bases lay between the germline ends. This CDR3 is 14 amino acids long. This entry comes from a study of blood T cell repertoires in COVID-19. Across the study: Material from acute and convalescent COVID-19 was sourced from the United States, Italy and Spain.

The receptor was isolated from a woman in her 70s with acute or convalescent COVID-19. The chain has TRBV19 and TRBJ1-2, with D possibly TRBD1 on 5 matching bases. Sequenced input: peripheral blood. The chain's CDR3 is CASSYGGAYYGYTF. As DNA, the CDR3 is TGTGCCAGTAGTTACGGGGGAGCCTACTATGGCTACACCTTC.